This T cell receptor beta chain is drawn from a study of identifying expanded T cells in peripheral blood. No infections or other immune events were documented during collection. The CDR3 loop spans 13 amino acids. V shed 8 bases and J shed 4 bases, with 12 bases lying between them. From germline, CDR1 is SNHLY and CDR2 FYNNEI. The method was immunoSEQ multiplex PCR; TCRdb's version includes in-frame clones alone and lacks a portion of them. The table has 80,000 to 90,000 clones, approximately 90% seen once. This clone has more than one count but fewer than ten. The rearrangement joins TRBV2 to TRBJ1-5; D is perhaps TRBD1 (5 bases). This sequence originates from a person between 18 and 70 years old in good health. Sequenced sample: blood. The CDR3 loop reads CASGRDGNQPQHF. The CDR3 DNA is TGTGCCAGCGGCAGGGACGGGAATCAGCCCCAGCATTTT.